This paragraph covers one TCR beta chain sequence. In its sample, this clonotype was seen a few times. What this receptor recognizes is not known. No base quality values were provided; no much bigger clone lies one nucleotide off. This entry belongs to a study of CD8 T cells in ankylosing spondylitis listed by TCRdb under 2017. Some background on the complete study: The study profiled T cell receptor beta repertoires in healthy donors and ankylosing spondylitis patients to find disease-linked TCR variants. The full study cohort comprised 25 or so ankylosing spondylitis patients and approximately 100 healthy donors. Peripheral blood samples were taken, and synovial fluid was additionally collected from ankylosing spondylitis patients.

The full study reports these points: A CD8+ phenotype was shown by the disease-linked clones, which were found at relatively low frequencies in peripheral blood. A TCR beta motif made up of fewer than 10 highly homologous amino acid variants appeared to be characteristic of blood from ankylosing spondylitis patients. According to the report, matched synovial fluid samples from ankylosing spondylitis patients were significantly enriched for the disease-linked clones. Some TCR beta motif variants had previously been reported in synovial fluid and blood of reactive arthritis patients, which suggested common disease-initiation mechanisms.

Sequencing instrument: Illumina HiSeq 2500. Quantitative 5'-RACE with molecular barcodes was the method used to prepare the TCR beta libraries. Turning to the authors' computational methods: Disease-linked TCR variants were identified with a new computational method built on a probabilistic model of VDJ rearrangement. Using fastp trimming at Q25 and MiXCR clonotype assembly, TCRdb reanalyzed the public sequencing data and kept in-frame beta chains. Merged by CDR3 protein, the rows form single entries marked with the most common genes and DNA. TCRdb, rather than the study authors, made the V and J calls. The sample table shows around 300,000 distinct CDR3 sequences, and about 14% are seen once. Less than 1.1% of the sample is held by the ten biggest clonotypes. V loses 7 bases at its end and J loses 4 bases; junction bases beyond the gene matches: 13. CDR1 SGHRS and CDR2 YFSETQ are derived from the germline V gene. The CDR3 sequence holds 15 residues, the cysteine and phenylalanine included. Solely the CDR3 DNA is kept, with 45 bases framed from the first base.

The TCR originated in a male donor with ankylosing spondylitis or in good health (not recorded which). The sequence links TRBV5-1 to TRBJ2-7, with TRBD1 identical over 8 junction bases. The sequencing input was blood, either unsorted or a sorted T cell fraction (not recorded which). The DNA sequence is TGCGCCAGCGCTTCCCCGGAGCAGGGGGCGTACGAGCAGTACTTC. This encodes CASASPEQGAYEQYF. The full variable domain, completed from the reference TRBV5-1 and TRBJ2-7 proteins outside the CDR3, reads KAGVTQTPRYLIKTRGQQVTLSCSPISGHRSVSWYQQTPGQGLQFLFEYFSETQRNKGNFPGRFSGRQFSNSRSEMNVSTLELGDSALYLCASASPEQGAYEQYFGPGTRLTVT.